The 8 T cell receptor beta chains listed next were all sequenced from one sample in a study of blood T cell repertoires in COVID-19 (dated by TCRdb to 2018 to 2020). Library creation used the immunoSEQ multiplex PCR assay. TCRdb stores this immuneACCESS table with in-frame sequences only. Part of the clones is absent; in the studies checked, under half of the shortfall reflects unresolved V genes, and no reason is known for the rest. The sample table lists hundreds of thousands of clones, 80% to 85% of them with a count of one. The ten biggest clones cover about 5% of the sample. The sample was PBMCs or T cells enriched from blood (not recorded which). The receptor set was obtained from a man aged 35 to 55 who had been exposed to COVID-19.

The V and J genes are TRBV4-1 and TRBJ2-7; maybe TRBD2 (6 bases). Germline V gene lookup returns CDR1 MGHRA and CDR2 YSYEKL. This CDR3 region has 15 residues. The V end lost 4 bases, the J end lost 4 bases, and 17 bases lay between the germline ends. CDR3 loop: CASSPSWAGSYEQYF. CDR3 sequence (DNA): TGCGCCAGCAGCCCCTCTTGGGCGGGGAGTTACGAGCAGTACTTC.

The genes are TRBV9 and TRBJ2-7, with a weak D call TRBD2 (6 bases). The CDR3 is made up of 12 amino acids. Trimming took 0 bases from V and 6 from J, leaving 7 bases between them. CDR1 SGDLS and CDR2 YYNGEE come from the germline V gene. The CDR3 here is CASSVDGGEQYF. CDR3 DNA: TGTGCCAGCAGCGTAGACGGGGGCGAGCAGTACTTC.

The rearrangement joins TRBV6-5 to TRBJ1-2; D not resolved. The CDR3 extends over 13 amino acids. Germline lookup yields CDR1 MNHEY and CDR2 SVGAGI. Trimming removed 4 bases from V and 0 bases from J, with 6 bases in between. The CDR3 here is CASSLVANYGYTF. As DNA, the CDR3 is TGTGCCAGCAGTTTGGTAGCTAACTATGGCTACACCTTC.

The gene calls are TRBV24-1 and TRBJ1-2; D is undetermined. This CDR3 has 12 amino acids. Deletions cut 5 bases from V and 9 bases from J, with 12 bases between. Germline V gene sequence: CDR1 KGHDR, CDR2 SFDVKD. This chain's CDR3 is CATSVSSARYTF. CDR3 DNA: TGTGCCACCAGTGTTTCGAGCGCTCGCTACACCTTC.

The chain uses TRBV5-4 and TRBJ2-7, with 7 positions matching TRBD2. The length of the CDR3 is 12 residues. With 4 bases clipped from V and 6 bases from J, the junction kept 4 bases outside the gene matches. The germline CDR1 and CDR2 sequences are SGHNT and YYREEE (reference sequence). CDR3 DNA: TGTGCCAGCAGCCCATTAGCGGGCGAGCAGTACTTC. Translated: CASSPLAGEQYF.

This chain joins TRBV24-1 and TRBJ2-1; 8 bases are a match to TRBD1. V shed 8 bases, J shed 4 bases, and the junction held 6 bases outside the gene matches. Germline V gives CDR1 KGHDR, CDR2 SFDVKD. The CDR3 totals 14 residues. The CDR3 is CATNPGTGYNEQFF. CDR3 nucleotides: TGTGCCACCAACCCCGGGACAGGATACAATGAGCAGTTCTTC.

CDR3 amino acids: CASSLGGWERSHNEQFF. DNA of the CDR3: TGTGCCAGCAGCTTAGGAGGATGGGAGCGGAGCCACAATGAGCAGTTCTTC. The J gene is TRBJ2-1, the V gene TRBV11-3, with D tentatively TRBD2 (5 bases). The germline V gene encodes CDR1 SGHNT and CDR2 YENEEA. This CDR3 comprises 17 residues. The ends were cut back, 1 base at V and 5 bases at J, with 18 bases in the middle.

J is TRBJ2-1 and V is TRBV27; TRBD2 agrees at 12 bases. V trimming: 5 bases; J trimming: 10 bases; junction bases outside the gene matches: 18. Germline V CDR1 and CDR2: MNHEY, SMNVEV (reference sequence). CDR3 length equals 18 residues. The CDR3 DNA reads TGTGCCAGCAGTCCCGAGATACAGCCGGGACTAGCGGGCCGCGAGCAGTTCTTC. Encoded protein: CASSPEIQPGLAGREQFF.